This T cell receptor beta chain was observed in a study of EBV T-cell therapy then PD-1 blockade in nasopharyngeal carcinoma. Indicated treatment: AdE1-LMPpoly-expanded autologous EBV-specific T-cell therapy followed by anti-PD-1 nivolumab. The repertoire was sequenced with immunoSEQ multiplex PCR; TCRdb's copy has only in-frame clones and lacks some. The top ten clones hold around 29% of a sample with 20,000 or so clones, 84% of them seen once. This clone is categorized as large. Its antigen remains unknown. The CDR3 contains 14 residues. CDR1 is SGHDT, CDR2 YYEEEE, per germline. With V trimmed by 4 bases and J by 2 bases, 6 bases remained unmatched.

The V call is TRBV5-6, the J call TRBJ2-7; 7 bases line up with TRBD1. The sequencing used CD8+ T cells from blood, collected around day 30 from a patient whose treatment included autologous EBV-specific T cells and nivolumab. This receptor was taken from a middle-aged man with nasopharyngeal carcinoma. For the CDR3, the DNA is TGTGCCAGCAGCCCTCTCCAGGGGGCCTACGAGCAGTACTTC. Residues: CASSPLQGAYEQYF.